This entry describes one T cell receptor beta chain. Its specificity is not known. These data come from a study of cytomegalovirus exposure and HLA in healthy donors. Study details: Membership in the Caucasian-associated ancestry cluster was found for 75% to 90% of about 430 genotyped donors.

Overall study findings and caveats: Owing to their indistinguishability, certain V segments, notably TRBV6-2 and TRBV6-3, were excluded.

PCR was performed using 60 Vbeta and 13 Jbeta primers. Only in-frame clones appear in the TCRdb table, and some are missing; sequencing was by immunoSEQ multiplex PCR. The sample yields some 130,000 clones, over 80% seen once. The V and J ends lost 4 bases and 1 base, in that order; junction bases with no gene match: 3. The CDR3 has 14 residues. Germline V gene sequence: CDR1 SGDLS, CDR2 YYNGEE. The sequenced material came from PBMCs. The sequence was collected from a man in his forties in good health and CMV-seronegative. V and J are TRBV9 and TRBJ2-5; 8 bases map to TRBD2. CDR3 protein: CASSPGRAQETQYF. CDR3 DNA sequence: TGTGCCAGCAGCCCCGGGAGGGCCCAAGAGACCCAGTACTTC.